This TCR beta chain is drawn from a study of blood T cell repertoires in COVID-19. Study-wide context: Samples taken during acute and convalescent COVID-19 were collected in the United States, Italy and Spain.

Trimming shortened V by 2 bases and J by 4 bases, and 14 bases separated the two germline ends. Germline CDR1 reads MDHEN; CDR2 reads SYDVKM. This CDR3 has 15 amino acids. Assay: immunoSEQ multiplex PCR; the TCRdb copy retains only in-frame clones and omits some. Of 200,000 to 250,000 clones in the sample, around 82% were seen once. The chain uses TRBV28 and TRBJ1-1; D perhaps matches TRBD1 (5 bases). The TCR comes from a woman in her 70s with acute or convalescent COVID-19. Sequencing was carried out using peripheral blood. CDR3 sequence: CASSLVGRVSTEAFF. The CDR3 DNA reads TGTGCCAGCAGTTTAGTTGGCAGGGTTTCCACTGAAGCTTTCTTT. The complete variable domain, with remaining parts taken from reference TRBV28 and TRBJ1-1, reads DVKVTQSSRYLVKRTGEKVFLECVQDMDHENMFWYRQDPGLGLRLIYFSYDVKMKEKGDIPEGYSVSREKKERFSLILESASTNQTSMYLCASSLVGRVSTEAFFGQGTRLTVV.